This T cell receptor (beta chain) was sequenced in a study of beta chain features in type 1 diabetes. About the study: Patients shared similar age, gender and cell yields with healthy donors. Over all samples combined, some 99,000,000 sorted cells were examined.

General observations from the study: VDJ junctions in type 1 diabetes patients carried more deletions and fewer insertions.

As to this clone: The antigen remains unidentified.

Isolated RNA was reverse transcribed in full, so expressed TCRB transcripts were sequenced. Measured with immunoSEQ multiplex PCR; TCRdb has only the in-frame clones, and not every one. The data show 140,000 or so clones, about 10% seen once. CDR1 and CDR2 (germline): MNHEY, SVGAGI. CDR3 length: 15 amino acids. With 2 bases removed from V and 1 base from J, the gap between germline ends came to 10 bases. This receptor was obtained from a man aged 18 to 30 in good health. The sequenced sample was naive CD4+ T cells from blood. This chain joins TRBV6-5 and TRBJ2-3; possible D gene TRBD2, 5 bases. The CDR3, as DNA: TGTGCCAGCAGTTACGTCCCTAGCCGCACAGATACGCAGTATTTT. The encoded protein is CASSYVPSRTDTQYF.